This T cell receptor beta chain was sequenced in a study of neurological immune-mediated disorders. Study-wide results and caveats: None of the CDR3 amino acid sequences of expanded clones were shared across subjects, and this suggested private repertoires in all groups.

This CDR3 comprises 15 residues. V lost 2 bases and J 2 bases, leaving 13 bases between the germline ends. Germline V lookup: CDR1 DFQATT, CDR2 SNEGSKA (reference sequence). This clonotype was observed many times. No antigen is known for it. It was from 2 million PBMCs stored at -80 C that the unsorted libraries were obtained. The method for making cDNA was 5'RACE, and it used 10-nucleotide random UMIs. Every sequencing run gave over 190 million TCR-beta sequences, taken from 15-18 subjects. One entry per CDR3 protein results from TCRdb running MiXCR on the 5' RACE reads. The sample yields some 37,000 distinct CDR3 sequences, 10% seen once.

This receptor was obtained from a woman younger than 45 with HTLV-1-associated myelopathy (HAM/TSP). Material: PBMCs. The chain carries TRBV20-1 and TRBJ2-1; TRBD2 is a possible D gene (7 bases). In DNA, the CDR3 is TGCAGTGCTAGAATTACCGGGGGGCCCTACAATGAGCAGTTCTTC. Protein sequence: CSARITGGPYNEQFF.